This T cell receptor beta chain was documented in a study of cytotoxic CD8 clonotypes in ibrutinib-treated CLL. Overall study context: Among the samples, the mean was about 260,000 productive templates and about 90,000 productive rearrangements. Study-wide findings and caveats: Public clonotypes showed up rarely, and on treatment they shrank or held steady. Clonality at baseline surpassed age-matched healthy donors and tracked circulating CD8+ T-cell counts.

Germline CDR1 reads SGHDT; CDR2 reads YYEEEE. CDR3 length equals 17 residues. Trimming took 6 bases from V and 2 from J; bases not matched to a gene: 14. The assay was immunoSEQ multiplex PCR, and TCRdb's table has in-frame clones only and misses some. The repertoire consists of about 97,000 clones, with roughly four fifths occurring once and the leading ten covering 20% to 25%. Of note for this clone: Its antigen is not identified.

The origin of this receptor is a human donor with chronic lymphocytic leukemia. The rearrangement links TRBV5-6 to TRBJ1-1; 9 bases fit TRBD1. The sequenced sample was PBMCs, obtained after 24 months of ibrutinib treatment. This chain's CDR3 is CASIFSLKTGGNTEAFF. The DNA of the CDR3 is TGTGCCAGCATCTTTTCCCTAAAGACAGGGGGAAACACTGAAGCTTTCTTT. Looking up the rest from reference TRBV5-6 and TRBJ1-1 gives the full variable domain: DAGVTQSPTHLIKTRGQQVTLRCSPKSGHDTVSWYQQALGQGPQFIFQYYEEEERQRGNFPDRFSGHQFPNYSSELNVNALLLGDSALYLCASIFSLKTGGNTEAFFGQGTRLTVV.